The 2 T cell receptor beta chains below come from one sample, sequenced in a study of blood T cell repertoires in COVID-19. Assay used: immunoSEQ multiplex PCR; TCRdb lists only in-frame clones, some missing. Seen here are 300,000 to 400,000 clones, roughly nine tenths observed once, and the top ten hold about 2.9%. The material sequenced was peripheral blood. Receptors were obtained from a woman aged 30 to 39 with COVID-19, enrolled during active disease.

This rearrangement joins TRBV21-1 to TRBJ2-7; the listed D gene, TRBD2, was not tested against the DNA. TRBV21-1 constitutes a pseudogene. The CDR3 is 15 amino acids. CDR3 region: CASRLAGVMTYEQYV. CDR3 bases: TGTGCCTCAAGACTAGCGGGAGTTATGACCTACGAGCAGTACGTC.

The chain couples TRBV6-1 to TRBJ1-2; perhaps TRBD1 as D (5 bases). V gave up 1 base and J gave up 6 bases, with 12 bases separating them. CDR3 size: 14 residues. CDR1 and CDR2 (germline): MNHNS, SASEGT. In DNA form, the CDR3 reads TGTGCCAGCAGTGAAGGGACACCAATAAATGGCTACACCTTC. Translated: CASSEGTPINGYTF.